This note documents a single T cell receptor (beta chain) sequence. It has no known antigen specificity. No base quality information exists; no much larger clone differs at one position. Receptors were amplified or captured by the immunoSEQ multiplex PCR assay. For the multiplex PCR, a mixture combining 60 forward primers for TCR Vbeta segments and 13 reverse primers for TCR Jbeta segments was used. A multiplex PCR assay on genomic DNA amplified the CDR3 region of rearranged TCR beta genes. The amplified TCR beta libraries were sequenced on the Illumina HiSeq System as 87-base-pair reads. From the authors' description of their analysis: In a later analysis, 80 million or so unique TCR beta chains were counted across the 500 to 700 repertoires, and roughly 10 million of these chains were shared by at least two donors. To remove PCR and sequencing errors, raw reads were error-corrected and collapsed into unique sequences using a nearest-neighbor algorithm that merged closely related sequences. V, D and J gene segments were assigned by aligning CDR3 sequences to IMGT reference sequences. Each retained sequence needed at least a six-nucleotide match to both a V gene segment and a J gene segment. A rearrangement counted as productive if the CDR3 had no stop codons and remained in frame with V and J, and every other rearrangement counted as non-productive. CDR3 was defined by IMGT convention, running from the second conserved V-encoded cysteine to the conserved J-encoded phenylalanine. The earlier analysis of about 530 of the donors excluded any sequence lacking an unambiguous match to a single V gene segment. An earlier analysis of fewer than 750 of the donors called V segments functional above 56.7% productive rearrangements and segregating when the between-donor standard deviation exceeded 5%. To diagnose cytomegalovirus status from the catalog of TCR beta chain sequences, a statistical classification framework was built. V and J gene assignment, in a later analysis, came from comparing TCR nucleotide sequences with IMGT/GENE-DB human TR gene sequences. Using the TCRdist pipeline, a later analysis assigned CDR3 sequences along with most-parsimonious VDJ recombination scenarios. In a later analysis, every TCR beta chain was defined by the combination of its CDR3 amino acid sequence and its V-gene family, and reads without a unique V-gene family were dropped. A later analysis removed roughly 590 highly shared, low-generation-probability nucleotide sequences to deal with suspected cross-contamination and a sequencing artifact. For each public chain, a later analysis derived a clonal expansion index from normalized ranks of inferred template counts within each repertoire. In a later analysis, generation probabilities were computed with a VDJ recombination model fitted to out-of-frame rearrangements, and the resulting probabilities were checked against IGoR. In a later analysis, hypergeometric tests were used to score TCR-TCR, TCR-HLA and TCR-CMV co-occurrence, with a repertoire-size bias correction applied to TCR pairs. A later analysis estimated false discovery rates by permuting HLA or CMV assignments 20 times. In a later analysis, co-occurring TCRs were grouped using DBSCAN, with TCRdist sequence similarity added in when clustering inside HLA-allele-positive subsets. Repertoires with fewer than 30,000 or more than 120,000 public chains, plus five repertoires with anomalous nucleotide sharing, were excluded from co-occurrence clustering. Held by TCRdb, this immuneACCESS table contains in-frame sequences only and omits some clones. Under half of the omission traces to an unresolved V gene where checked; the cause of the rest is unknown. V and J calls and clone size follow that table, whereas D and trimming were derived from the DNA. The sample profile shows a few hundred thousand clones; 65% to 90% of them were found once. The top ten constitute about 1.4% of the sample.

These data belong to a study of cytomegalovirus exposure and HLA in healthy donors (TCRdb year 2017). Regarding the complete study: An earlier analysis of roughly 500 of the donors reported approximately 300 Gb of sequence data and 117 million unique TCR beta sequences from about 179 million T cells. An early release covering roughly 640 HLA-typed donors comprised about 290 gigabases of sequencing data and 85 million to 100 million unique TCR sequences. Of the roughly 420 genotyped donors, less than 90% were placed in the genetic ancestry cluster associated with self-reported Caucasian donors. The aim of the study was to test whether cataloging public T cell receptors could identify signatures of past pathogen exposure. The study used immunosequencing to profile the T cell repertoires of 666 subjects and linked those repertoires to cytomegalovirus serostatus. Along with the approximately 650-subject first cohort, a separate validation cohort of some 130 different subjects was used. To predict cytomegalovirus infection status, the study brought together high-throughput TCR immunosequencing, statistical association of individual TCRs with disease status, and machine learning. A later analysis re-examined previously published TCR beta repertoires from around 670 donors and added high-resolution HLA genotyping to investigate patterns of TCR occurrence. Rather than drawing on any new phenotypic data, the later analysis identified candidate immune exposures from TCR beta sequences and the way those sequences occurred across donors. An earlier analysis of around 640 of the donors used high-throughput TCR beta sequencing to judge whether each TCR beta V gene segment behaved as functional or pseudogenic. Donor age, sex, ethnicity and CMV serostatus were compiled together with the repertoire data. In a later genetic analysis, genome-wide SNP genotypes for about 65% of the roughly 670 donors were used, and that subset was treated as a discovery cohort. Every repertoire in the discovery cohort had been generated on one and the same sequencing platform. HLA typing included class I and class II loci at four-digit resolution. The number of donors typed differed by locus, with about 620-630 for A, B, C, DRB1 and DQB1, 522 for DQA1, 606 for DPA1, and over 400 for DPB1. A handful of DR-DQ haplotypes were handled as single units for association and clustering because linkage in the cohort was strong. On average, about 240,000 unique TCR beta nucleotide sequences were sequenced per donor among some 420 genotyped donors of the cohort, with about 17% of those sequences being non-productive. Paper-wide results and their limitations: In an earlier analysis of some 500 of the donors, most TCR beta V segments appeared in productive rearrangements about 87% or about 30% of the time, broadly matching IMGT annotations. An association between a missense DCLRE1C variant and V-gene and J-gene trimming of TCR beta chains was found in a later genetic analysis and replicated in an independent cohort. In vitro tests confirmed that a few of the cytomegalovirus-associated TCR beta chains recognize cytomegalovirus antigens. Compared with the roughly 670-donor mean, donors in an Asian-associated ancestry cluster had fewer N-insertions in productive TCRs, according to a later genetic analysis. CMV serostatus was the only immune exposure information available for the cohort. Strong co-occurrence of HLA alleles, especially DR and DQ, made assigning TCR associations to individual alleles difficult. In a later analysis, more than 15,000 TCR beta sequences were associated with specific HLA alleles at a false discovery rate of 0.05. Because HLA typing was missing for some donors at each locus, association tests included only the typed subset. Correlated functional status among segregating V segments might be attributable to linkage disequilibrium, but an unknown experimental factor could not be ruled out. A later analysis reported that several top co-occurrence clusters appeared linked to parvovirus B19, influenza, CMV and Epstein-Barr virus. A cluster of highly shared sequence variants was judged likely to be a technical artifact of the sequencing pipeline. The earlier analysis of about 600 of the donors excluded seventeen rarely observed V segments, including chromosome 9 orphons, because counts were too low. In a later analysis, TCR association rates were found to vary across HLA loci, with the most associated TCRs seen for DRB1 alleles and the fewest for HLA-C alleles. In this cohort, only TCR beta chains were sequenced, and detectable features were limited by the absence of alpha or paired-chain data. The authors suggested that the approach could potentially be generalized to other disease states and immunological phenotypes. Cytomegalovirus status was reported to be diagnosed by the classifier with high specificity and sensitivity in both the original and validation cohorts. The study gave a list of 150 to 200 TCR beta chains associated with cytomegalovirus. A further reported finding was that TCR beta sequences accurately predicted the HLA-A and HLA-B alleles for most subjects in the first cohort. Most TCR sequences were seen in very few donors, while some public TCRs were found in many individuals. Some IMGT-functional V segments, including TRBV6-2 and TRBV6-3, could not be told apart with the 87-base-pair reads, so those segments were excluded. According to a later analysis, most CMV-associated TCR beta chains appeared to be HLA-restricted, and the HLA associations seemed to be driven largely by CMV exposure. In a later analysis, HLA-associated TCR beta chains showed more clonal expansion and lower generation probabilities than non-associated chains that were equally common. The presence/absence analyses assumed that sequencing depth was roughly uniform across donors, and that assumption may not be true.

The cohort consisted of 666 healthy bone marrow donors. Cohort members were all nominally healthy when sampled, although unrecorded immune exposures were likely present. The donor tested CMV seronegative and was one of the 352 seronegative cohort members. Every donor gave a peripheral blood sample, and the peripheral blood mononuclear cells from that sample were used for TCR beta sequencing. Genomic DNA extraction from the blood cell samples was performed with the Qiagen DNeasy Blood Extraction Kit. The cysteine opens and the phenylalanine closes a CDR3 of 15 amino acids. This entry keeps only the CDR3 DNA: 45 bases, framed from base 1. CDR1 MNHNS and CDR2 SASEGT are derived from the germline V gene. Trimming leaves V shorter by 5 bases and J shorter by 1 base, with the junction holding 5 bases beyond the gene matches.

Sequencing was done on a sample of PBMCs. The chain is made from TRBV6-1 and TRBJ2-7, and TRBD1 matches 10 of the central bases. The sequence came from a girl aged 5-17 years in good health and CMV-seronegative. The nucleotide sequence is TGTGCCAGCAGTATTGGGACAGGGGTATCCTACGAGCAGTACTTC. This encodes CASSIGTGVSYEQYF.